Listed below are T cell receptor beta chains from one sample, sequenced in a study of T-cell reconstitution after alpha-beta-depleted transplantation in children. TCRdb called the PCR reads again in MiXCR, with one record for every CDR3 protein. Of roughly 70,000 distinct CDR3 sequences listed, 4.9% are singletons. Source: PBMCs, mostly from graft donor cells, taken 180 days after TCRalphabeta/CD19-depleted stem cell transplant. These receptors all stem from a boy under three years old who had a stem cell transplant for acute myeloid leukemia, so the T cells may come from the graft donor. CDR3s include the opening cysteine and the closing phenylalanine or tryptophan. Fields, in order: V gene, D gene, clone size, J gene, CDR3 DNA, CDR3 protein. A D gene is named only where the DNA matches it firmly. Clone size, where shown, is once, few, many, or a class for clones that have expanded.

v_call: TRBV20-1
d_call: .
clone_size: many
j_call: TRBJ1-3
cdr3_nt: TGCAGTGCGGGAAGGACCGGAAACACCATATATTTT
cdr3_aa: CSAGRTGNTIYF

v_call: TRBV4-3
d_call: .
clone_size: many
j_call: TRBJ2-1
cdr3_nt: TGCGCCAGCAGCCAAGATGTTTCAAGGGCGGGGCATTACAATGAGCAGTTCTTC
cdr3_aa: CASSQDVSRAGHYNEQFF

v_call: TRBV7-2
d_call: TRBD2
clone_size: many
j_call: TRBJ2-5
cdr3_nt: TGTGCCAGCAGCTTCAGCGGGGGGGGAGAGACCCAGTACTTC
cdr3_aa: CASSFSGGGETQYF

v_call: TRBV20-1
d_call: .
clone_size: many
j_call: TRBJ2-5
cdr3_nt: TGCAGTGCCACACCCCACAAAGAGACCCAGTACTTC
cdr3_aa: CSATPHKETQYF

v_call: TRBV5-1
d_call: .
clone_size: many
j_call: TRBJ1-6
cdr3_nt: TGCGCCCTAAGGGATTCACCCCTCCACTTT
cdr3_aa: CALRDSPLHF

v_call: TRBV10-2
d_call: .
clone_size: .
j_call: TRBJ2-1
cdr3_nt: TGCGCCAGCAGGAGACAGGCCCCTAATGATGAGCAGTTCTTC
cdr3_aa: CASRRQAPNDEQFF

v_call: TRBV4-2
d_call: .
clone_size: many
j_call: TRBJ1-5
cdr3_nt: TGTGCCAGCAGCCAAGTGTGGGGACCAAATCAGCCCCAGCATTTT
cdr3_aa: CASSQVWGPNQPQHF

v_call: TRBV5-1
d_call: .
clone_size: many
j_call: TRBJ1-6
cdr3_nt: TGCGCCAGCAGCTTGCGGGGAACAGAGAATTCACCCCTCCACTTT
cdr3_aa: CASSLRGTENSPLHF

v_call: TRBV6-2/TRBV6-3
d_call: .
clone_size: many
j_call: TRBJ2-2
cdr3_nt: TGTGCCAGCAAGAATAGCGGGAACACCGGGGAGCTGTTTTTT
cdr3_aa: CASKNSGNTGELFF

v_call: TRBV12-3/TRBV12-4
d_call: TRBD2
clone_size: many
j_call: TRBJ2-5
cdr3_nt: TGTGCCAGCGCGGGGGGTTTCCTCCTACAAGAGACCCAGTACTTC
cdr3_aa: CASAGGFLLQETQYF

v_call: TRBV27
d_call: TRBD2
clone_size: .
j_call: TRBJ2-3
cdr3_nt: TGTGCCAGCAGTCCCTGGACTAGCGGCACAGATACGCAGTATTTT
cdr3_aa: CASSPWTSGTDTQYF

v_call: TRBV5-6
d_call: TRBD1
clone_size: .
j_call: TRBJ1-2
cdr3_nt: TGTGCCAGCAGCTTGGCCGGGGACAGGGACGGCTACACCTTC
cdr3_aa: CASSLAGDRDGYTF

v_call: TRBV20-1
d_call: TRBD2
clone_size: many
j_call: TRBJ2-1
cdr3_nt: TGCAGTGCCAAGCGGGGGGCTTACAATGAGCAGTTCTTC
cdr3_aa: CSAKRGAYNEQFF

v_call: TRBV11-2
d_call: .
clone_size: many
j_call: TRBJ1-6
cdr3_nt: TGTGCCAGCACCGGGCAGCCAGGCGCCCAGCTCCACTTT
cdr3_aa: CASTGQPGAQLHF

v_call: TRBV20-1
d_call: TRBD2
clone_size: many
j_call: TRBJ2-3
cdr3_nt: TGCAGTGCCCAGGGGACTAGCGGGTTTCACACAGATACGCAGTATTTT
cdr3_aa: CSAQGTSGFHTDTQYF

v_call: TRBV7-8
d_call: .
clone_size: many
j_call: TRBJ2-5
cdr3_nt: TGTGCCAGCAGCTCCGACCCAGGACGGCCGGAGACCCAGTACTTC
cdr3_aa: CASSSDPGRPETQYF

v_call: TRBV18
d_call: TRBD1
clone_size: many
j_call: TRBJ2-6
cdr3_nt: TGTGCCAGCTCACGGTCAGGACAGGACAGCTCTGGGGCCAACGTCCTGACTTTC
cdr3_aa: CASSRSGQDSSGANVLTF

v_call: TRBV28
d_call: TRBD2
clone_size: .
j_call: TRBJ2-7
cdr3_nt: TGTGCCAGCGGCCCCGGGCCGACTAGCAACTACGAGCAGTACTTC
cdr3_aa: CASGPGPTSNYEQYF

v_call: TRBV10-3
d_call: .
clone_size: .
j_call: TRBJ1-5
cdr3_nt: TGTGCCATCAGCGACCGACGGGGCAATCAGCCCCAGCATTTT
cdr3_aa: CAISDRRGNQPQHF

v_call: TRBV20-1
d_call: .
clone_size: many
j_call: TRBJ1-5
cdr3_nt: TGCAGTGCTAGAGGGGGTCCGCGCAATCAGCCCCAGCATTTT
cdr3_aa: CSARGGPRNQPQHF

v_call: TRBV7-2
d_call: .
clone_size: many
j_call: TRBJ2-7
cdr3_nt: TGTGCCAGCAGCTTCGGGCAGGGTGGCTCCTACGAGCAGTACTTC
cdr3_aa: CASSFGQGGSYEQYF

v_call: TRBV12-3/TRBV12-4
d_call: .
clone_size: many
j_call: TRBJ2-1
cdr3_nt: TGTGCCAGCAGTTTAGGTATCAATGAGCAGTTCTTC
cdr3_aa: CASSLGINEQFF

v_call: TRBV7-2
d_call: .
clone_size: many
j_call: TRBJ2-1
cdr3_nt: TGTGCCAGCAGCTTACGGACTTTCAATGAGCAGTTCTTC
cdr3_aa: CASSLRTFNEQFF

v_call: TRBV11-2
d_call: .
clone_size: many
j_call: TRBJ1-2
cdr3_nt: TGTGCCAGCAGCTTAGCAGGGTATGGCTACACCTTC
cdr3_aa: CASSLAGYGYTF